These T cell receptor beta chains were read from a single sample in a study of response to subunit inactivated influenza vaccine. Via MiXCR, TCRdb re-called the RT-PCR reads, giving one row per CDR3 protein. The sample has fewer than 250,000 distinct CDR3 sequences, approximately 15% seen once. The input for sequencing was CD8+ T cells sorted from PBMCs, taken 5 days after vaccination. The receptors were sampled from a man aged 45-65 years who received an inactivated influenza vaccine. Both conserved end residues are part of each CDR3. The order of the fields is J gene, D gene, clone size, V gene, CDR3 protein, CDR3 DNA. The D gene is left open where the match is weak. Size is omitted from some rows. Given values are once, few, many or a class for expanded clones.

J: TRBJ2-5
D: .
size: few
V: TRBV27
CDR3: CASSFVGEETQYF
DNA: TGTGCCAGCAGTTTCGTGGGTGAGGAGACCCAGTACTTC

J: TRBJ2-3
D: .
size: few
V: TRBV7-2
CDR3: CASSLGFTDTQYF
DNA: TGTGCCAGCAGCTTGGGCTTCACAGATACGCAGTATTTT

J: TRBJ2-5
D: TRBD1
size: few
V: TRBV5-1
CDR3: CASSLGDRLQETQYF
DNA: TGCGCCAGCAGCTTGGGGGACAGGCTGCAAGAGACCCAGTACTTC

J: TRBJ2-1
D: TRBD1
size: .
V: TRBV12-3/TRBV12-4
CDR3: CASSPDRGTFYNEQFF
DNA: TGTGCCAGCAGCCCGGACAGGGGTACGTTCTACAATGAGCAGTTCTTC

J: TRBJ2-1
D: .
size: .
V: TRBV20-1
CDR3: CSAPVGRGNEQFF
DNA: TGCAGTGCCCCGGTGGGCCGGGGGAATGAGCAGTTCTTC

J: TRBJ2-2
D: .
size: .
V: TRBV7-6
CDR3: CASISRVTGELFF
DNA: TGTGCCAGCATCAGCAGGGTCACCGGGGAGCTGTTTTTT

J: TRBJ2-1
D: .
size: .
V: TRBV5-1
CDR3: CASSTGGTIYNEQFF
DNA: TGCGCCAGCAGCACCGGGGGCACGATATACAATGAGCAGTTCTTC

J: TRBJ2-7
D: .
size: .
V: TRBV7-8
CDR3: CASSLAKRPGTNNEQYF
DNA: TGTGCCAGCAGCTTAGCGAAGAGACCCGGGACAAACAACGAGCAGTACTTC

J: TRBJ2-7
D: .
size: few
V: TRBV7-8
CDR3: CASSLLSGGPTYEQYF
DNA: TGTGCCAGCAGCTTACTGTCCGGGGGTCCGACCTACGAGCAGTACTTC

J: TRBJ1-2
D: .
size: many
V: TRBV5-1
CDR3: CASSADRNYGYTF
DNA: TGCGCCAGCAGCGCGGACAGAAACTATGGCTACACCTTC

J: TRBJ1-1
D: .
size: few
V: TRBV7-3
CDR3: CASSFQGTTEAFF
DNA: TGTGCCAGCAGCTTCCAGGGGACGACTGAAGCTTTCTTT

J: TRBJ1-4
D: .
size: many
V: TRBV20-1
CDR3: CSADVPGATNEKLFF
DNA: TGCAGTGCTGACGTTCCAGGGGCAACTAATGAAAAACTGTTTTTT

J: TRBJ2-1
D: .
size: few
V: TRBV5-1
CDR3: CASSLALDPGAYNEQFF
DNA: TGCGCCAGCAGCTTGGCCCTGGACCCCGGGGCTTACAATGAGCAGTTCTTC

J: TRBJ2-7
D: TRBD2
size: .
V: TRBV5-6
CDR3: CASSATSGTSYEQYF
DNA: TGTGCCAGCAGCGCAACTAGCGGGACAAGCTACGAGCAGTACTTC

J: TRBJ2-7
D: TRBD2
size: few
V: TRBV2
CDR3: CASPGGDEQYF
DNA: TGTGCCAGCCCCGGGGGGGACGAGCAGTACTTC

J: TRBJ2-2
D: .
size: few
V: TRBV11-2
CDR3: CASSLDAGEKVGTGELFF
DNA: TGTGCCAGCAGCTTAGATGCAGGGGAAAAGGTGGGCACCGGGGAGCTGTTTTTT

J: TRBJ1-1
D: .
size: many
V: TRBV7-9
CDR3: CASSLLTENTEAFF
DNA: TGTGCCAGCAGCTTATTGACGGAGAACACTGAAGCTTTCTTT

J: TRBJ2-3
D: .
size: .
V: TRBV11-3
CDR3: CASSFGSGSTDTQYF
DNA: TGTGCCAGCAGCTTCGGTAGCGGAAGCACAGATACGCAGTATTTT

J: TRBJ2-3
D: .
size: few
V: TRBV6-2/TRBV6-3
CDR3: CASSYSTRGPADTQYF
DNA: TGTGCCAGCAGTTACTCGACTCGGGGGCCCGCAGATACGCAGTATTTT

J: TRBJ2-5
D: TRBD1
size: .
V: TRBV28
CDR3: CASSLDRDSETQYF
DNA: TGTGCCAGCAGTTTGGACAGGGATTCTGAGACCCAGTACTTC